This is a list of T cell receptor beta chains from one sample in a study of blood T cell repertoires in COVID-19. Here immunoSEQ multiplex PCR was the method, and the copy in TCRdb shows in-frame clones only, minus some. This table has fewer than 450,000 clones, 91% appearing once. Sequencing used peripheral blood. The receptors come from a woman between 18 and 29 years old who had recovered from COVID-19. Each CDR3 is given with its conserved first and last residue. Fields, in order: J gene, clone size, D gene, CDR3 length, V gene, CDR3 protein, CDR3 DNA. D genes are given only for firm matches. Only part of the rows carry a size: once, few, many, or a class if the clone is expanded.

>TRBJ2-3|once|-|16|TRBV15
CATSRSPVLSTDTQYF
TGTGCCACCAGCAGATCTCCTGTCCTAAGCACAGATACGCAGTATTTT
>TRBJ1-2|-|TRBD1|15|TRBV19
CASSIWGRGRDGYTF
TGTGCCAGTAGTATCTGGGGCAGGGGGCGAGATGGCTACACCTTC
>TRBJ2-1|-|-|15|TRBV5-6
CASSLSSIPDNEQFF
TGTGCCAGCAGCTTGTCTAGCATACCGGACAATGAGCAGTTCTTC
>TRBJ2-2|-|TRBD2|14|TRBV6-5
CASSYSGLAGGLFF
TGTGCCAGCAGTTACTCCGGACTAGCGGGGGGGCTGTTTTTT
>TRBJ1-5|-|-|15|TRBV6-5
CASTKGEDTGQPQHF
TGTGCCAGCACCAAAGGTGAGGATACTGGGCAGCCCCAGCATTTT
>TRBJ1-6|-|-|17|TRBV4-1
CASSQAAGEIYNSPLHF
TGCGCCAGCAGCCAAGCGGCAGGGGAAATCTATAATTCACCCCTCCACTTT
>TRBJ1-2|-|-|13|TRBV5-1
CASSLEGVYGYTF
TGCGCCAGCAGCTTGGAGGGGGTCTATGGCTACACCTTC
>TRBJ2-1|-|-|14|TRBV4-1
CASSQEGLTNEQFF
TGCGCCAGCAGCCAAGAAGGACTGACTAATGAGCAGTTCTTC
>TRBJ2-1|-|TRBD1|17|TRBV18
CASSPRQGGLLSPEQFF
TGTGCCAGCTCACCCCGACAGGGGGGACTACTTAGTCCTGAGCAGTTCTTC
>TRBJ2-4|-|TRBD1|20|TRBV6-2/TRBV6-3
CASSLDRGTWGSLDKNIQYF
TGTGCCAGCAGCCTAGACAGGGGAACTTGGGGATCGTTAGACAAAAACATTCAGTACTTC
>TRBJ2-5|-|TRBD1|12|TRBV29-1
CSAQRGGETQYF
TGCAGCGCCCAGAGAGGGGGCGAGACCCAGTACTTC
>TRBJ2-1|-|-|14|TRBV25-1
CASNRDTSYNEQFF
TGTGCCAGCAACCGGGACACGAGCTACAATGAGCAGTTCTTC
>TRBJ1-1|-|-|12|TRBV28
CASSFRATEAFF
TGTGCCAGCAGTTTCAGGGCGACTGAAGCTTTCTTT
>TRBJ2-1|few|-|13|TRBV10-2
CASSEYGGASQFF
TGCGCCAGCAGTGAGTACGGGGGAGCGTCGCAGTTCTTC
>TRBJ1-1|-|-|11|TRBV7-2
CASTQSTEAFF
TGTGCCAGCACACAGTCCACTGAAGCTTTCTTT
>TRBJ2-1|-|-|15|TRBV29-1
CSVATREPRDNEQFF
TGCAGCGTCGCGACCCGGGAGCCCCGGGACAATGAGCAGTTCTTC
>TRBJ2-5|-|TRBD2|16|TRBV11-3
CASSLGAGGVQETQYF
TGTGCCAGCAGCTTAGGGGCGGGAGGGGTCCAAGAGACCCAGTACTTC
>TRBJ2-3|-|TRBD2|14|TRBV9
CASSDLAGTDTQYF
TGTGCCAGCAGCGACCTAGCGGGGACAGATACGCAGTATTTT
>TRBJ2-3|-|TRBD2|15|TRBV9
CASSVELAGENTQYF
TGTGCCAGCAGCGTAGAACTAGCGGGGGAGAATACGCAGTATTTT
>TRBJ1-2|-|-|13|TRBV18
CASSLDSHNGYTF
TGTGCCAGCTCACTGGACAGCCACAATGGCTACACCTTC
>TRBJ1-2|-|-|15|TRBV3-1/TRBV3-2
CASSQGAPPNYGYTF
TGTGCCAGCAGCCAAGGGGCCCCCCCTAACTATGGCTACACCTTC
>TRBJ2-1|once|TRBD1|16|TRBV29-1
CSVENPRGRADNEQFF
TGCAGCGTTGAGAATCCCAGGGGGCGGGCGGACAATGAGCAGTTCTTC
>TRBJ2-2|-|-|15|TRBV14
CASSFRTGSTGELFF
TGTGCCAGCAGCTTTCGCACAGGGAGTACCGGGGAGCTGTTTTTT
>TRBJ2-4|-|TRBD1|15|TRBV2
CASSRQGIAKNIQYF
TGTGCCAGCAGTAGACAGGGGATAGCCAAAAACATTCAGTACTTC
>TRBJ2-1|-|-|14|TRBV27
CASSPDSSYNEQFF
TGTGCCAGCAGTCCGGACAGCTCCTACAATGAGCAGTTCTTC
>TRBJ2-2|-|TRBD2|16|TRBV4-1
CASRSQLAGVSGELFF
TGCGCCAGCAGATCTCAACTAGCGGGAGTCTCCGGGGAGCTGTTTTTT
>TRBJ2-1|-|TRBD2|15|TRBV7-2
CASSFGTSRYNEQFF
TGTGCCAGCAGCTTTGGGACTAGCCGATACAATGAGCAGTTCTTC